This T cell receptor (beta chain) was documented in a study of tumor-infiltrating lymphocytes in primary liver carcinoma. Study-wide findings and caveats: Pairs comparing tumor with adjacent tissue or blood overlapped less than pairs drawn from tumor regions. Relative to blood, tumors carried a significantly larger fraction of the repertoire in their top 250 clones (p = 0.039).

Concerning this clonotype itself: Its cognate antigen is unknown.

From about 530 ng total RNA, TCR beta cDNA was generated with a primer in the constant region. What produced the TCR beta libraries was three nested multiplex PCR rounds using slightly modified ARM-PCR. TCRdb ran MiXCR on the multiplex PCR reads and lists one entry per CDR3 protein. Found here are 80,000 to 100,000 distinct CDR3 sequences, about 70% of them singletons; the top ten hold 27%. The study co-extracted DNA and RNA from 20-30 mg of unsorted bulk tissue. Surgical resection was the treatment these patients received for primary liver carcinoma. Patients carried chronic HBV infection without prior treatment. Source material: tumor-adjacent normal liver tissue. The sequence came from a man aged 40-49 years with primary liver carcinoma and hepatitis B virus infection.

The CDR3 sequence: CASSQASNGRASNTQYF. The CDR3 DNA follows: TGTGCCAGCAGCCAAGCGAGCAACGGGAGGGCCTCAAATACGCAGTATTTT. The chain uses TRBV4-2 and TRBJ2-3, with 8 bases that match TRBD2. From germline, CDR1 is LGHNA and CDR2 YNFKEQ. The V gene end was trimmed by 1 base and the J gene end by 7 bases; junction bases not matched to a gene: 13. The CDR3 spans 17 residues.